The entry below gives a single T cell receptor (beta chain) sequence along with its context. Its antigen is still unknown. Per-base qualities were not stored, and no clone one base away is much larger. The data belong to a study of technical replicates of blood from a few donors (dated by TCRdb to between 2016 and 2019). Receptor amplification or capture employed the immunoSEQ multiplex PCR assay. TCRdb provides this immuneACCESS table in a form limited to in-frame rearrangements. Some clones are lacking; in checked studies, under half of them reflect an unresolved V gene, and why the rest are absent is not known. The table for this sample lists tens of thousands of clones; 91% of them were counted only once. The ten largest clones represent about 0.4% of the sample. The V and J ends are trimmed by 6 bases and 5 bases, leaving 13 bases between them. The cysteine opens and the phenylalanine closes a CDR3 of 13 amino acids. CDR3 DNA is the only sequence kept; it has 39 bases, read in frame from the first base. Reading the germline V gene gives CDR1 MNHEY and CDR2 SVGAGI.

The sequence is built from TRBV6-5 and TRBJ1-2, with a weak D call of TRBD1 (5 bases match). This clonotype was obtained from a human donor in good health. Input material: T cells isolated from PBMCs. The DNA sequence is as follows: TGTGCCAGCAGGGGGACTGTCTCGTATGGCTACACCTTC. Its protein is CASRGTVSYGYTF.